This T cell receptor beta chain is from a study of regulatory T cells in long-lasting Graves disease. Study-wide results and caveats: Blood alone, not thyroid tissue, was studied. Persistent disease preferred TRBV28, TRBJ1-2 and TRBJ2-5; new disease, TRBV20-1 and TRBJ2-1.

This clonotype was picked up a small number of times. Its antigen remains unknown. Trimming pared 1 base from V and 0 bases from J, leaving 9 bases between. CDR1 is SGHVS and CDR2 is FNYEAQ in the germline V gene. This CDR3 region has 16 residues. Arm-PCR of CDR3 regions with iRepertoire HTBI primers generated TCR beta libraries. TCRdb analysed the multiplex PCR reads with MiXCR anew, one entry per CDR3 protein. The sample includes 350,000 to 450,000 distinct CDR3 sequences, 23% of them seen just once. Sample time point: persistent/refractory GD, antithyroid drugs over 5 years with positive TRAb. Extracted RNA from PBMCs served as the source of the TCR library.

The sample here was peripheral blood mononuclear cells (PBMCs), taken when the disease was refractory, from a patient treated with antithyroid drugs. The rearrangement uses TRBV7-6 and TRBJ1-4; D not certain. This receptor was taken from a woman between 40 and 50 years old with Graves disease. Here the CDR3 DNA reads TGTGCCAGCAGCTTAGTGGCGAGAACAACTAATGAAAAACTGTTTTTT. Translation: CASSLVARTTNEKLFF.